Listed here is a single TCR beta chain. Its antigen remains unknown. Germline V gives CDR1 LNHNV, CDR2 YYDKDF (reference sequence). Trimming took off 3 bases at V and 4 bases at J, with 12 bases between the two ends. The CDR3 runs to 14 residues. These data originate in a study of T cell responses to AZD1222 COVID-19 vaccine. Study observations and caveats: Repertoire samples came only from after the peak T cell response. It should be noted that donors were predominantly white British and more often female, and clonal diversity was possibly underestimated. Spike-wide vaccine-associated CD4 TCRs dominated at 160-218 and 743-854.

TCRdb's copy holds only in-frame clones and misses some; the assay was immunoSEQ multiplex PCR. This table has roughly 100,000 clones, more than 75% appearing once. The receptor comes from an adult who received the MenACWY meningococcal vaccine as a control. This chain uses TRBV15 with TRBJ1-1; possibly TRBD1 for D (6 bases). The sequencing here drew on peripheral blood, taken 28 days after the second dose of the MenACWY control vaccine. The CDR3 DNA is TGTGCCACCAGCAGTGAGGGGGGCGTCACTGAAGCTTTCTTT. Its protein product is CATSSEGGVTEAFF.